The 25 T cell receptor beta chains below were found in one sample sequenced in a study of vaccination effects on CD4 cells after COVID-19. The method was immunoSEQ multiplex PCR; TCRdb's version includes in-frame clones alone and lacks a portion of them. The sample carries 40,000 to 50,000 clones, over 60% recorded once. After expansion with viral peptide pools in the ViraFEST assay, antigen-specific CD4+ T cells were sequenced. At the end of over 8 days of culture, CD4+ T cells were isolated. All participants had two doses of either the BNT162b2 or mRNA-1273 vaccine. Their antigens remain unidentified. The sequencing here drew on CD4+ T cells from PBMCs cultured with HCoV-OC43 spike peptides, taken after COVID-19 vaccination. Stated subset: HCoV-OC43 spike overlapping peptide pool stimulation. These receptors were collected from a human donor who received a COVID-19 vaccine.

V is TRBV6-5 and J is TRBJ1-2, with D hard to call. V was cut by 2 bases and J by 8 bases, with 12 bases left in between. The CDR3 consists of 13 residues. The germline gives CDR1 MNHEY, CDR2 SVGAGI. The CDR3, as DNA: TGTGCCAGCAGTTACGCCCAATCTAGCGGCTACACCTTC. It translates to CASSYAQSSGYTF.

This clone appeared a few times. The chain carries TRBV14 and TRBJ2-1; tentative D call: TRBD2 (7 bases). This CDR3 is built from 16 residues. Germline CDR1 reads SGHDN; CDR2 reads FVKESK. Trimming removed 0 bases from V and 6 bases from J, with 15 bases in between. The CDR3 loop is CASSQDGGATANEQFF. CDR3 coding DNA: TGTGCCAGCAGCCAAGATGGGGGGGCGACGGCCAATGAGCAGTTCTTC.

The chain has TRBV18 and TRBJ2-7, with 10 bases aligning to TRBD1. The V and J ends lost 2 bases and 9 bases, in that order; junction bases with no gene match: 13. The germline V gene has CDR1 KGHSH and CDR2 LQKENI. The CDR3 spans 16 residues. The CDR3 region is CASSPTPTGGAKVQYF. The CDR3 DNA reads TGTGCCAGCTCACCAACTCCGACAGGGGGCGCAAAGGTGCAGTACTTC.

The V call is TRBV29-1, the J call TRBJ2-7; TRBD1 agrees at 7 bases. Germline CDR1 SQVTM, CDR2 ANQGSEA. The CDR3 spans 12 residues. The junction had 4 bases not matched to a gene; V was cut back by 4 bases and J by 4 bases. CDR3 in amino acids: CSVGRDSYEQYF. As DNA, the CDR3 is TGCAGCGTTGGAAGGGACAGTTACGAGCAGTACTTC.

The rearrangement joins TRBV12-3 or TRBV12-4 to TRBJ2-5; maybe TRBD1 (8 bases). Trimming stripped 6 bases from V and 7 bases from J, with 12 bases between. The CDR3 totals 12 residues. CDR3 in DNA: TGTGCCAGCAGCAGCGGGACAGGGACCCAGTACTTC. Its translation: CASSSGTGTQYF.

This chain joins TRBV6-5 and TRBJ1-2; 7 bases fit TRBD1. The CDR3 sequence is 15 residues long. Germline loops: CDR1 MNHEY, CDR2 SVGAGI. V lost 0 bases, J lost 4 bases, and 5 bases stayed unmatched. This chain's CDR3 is CASSYSSAGGYGYTF. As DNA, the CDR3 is TGTGCCAGCAGTTACTCGAGTGCAGGGGGCTATGGCTACACCTTC.

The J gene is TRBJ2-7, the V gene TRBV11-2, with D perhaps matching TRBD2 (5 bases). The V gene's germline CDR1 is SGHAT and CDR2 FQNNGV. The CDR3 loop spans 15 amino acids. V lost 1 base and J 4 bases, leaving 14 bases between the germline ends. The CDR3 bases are TGTGCCAGCAGCTTAGCCTACGAGACGGGGTACGAGCAGTACTTC. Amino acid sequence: CASSLAYETGYEQYF.

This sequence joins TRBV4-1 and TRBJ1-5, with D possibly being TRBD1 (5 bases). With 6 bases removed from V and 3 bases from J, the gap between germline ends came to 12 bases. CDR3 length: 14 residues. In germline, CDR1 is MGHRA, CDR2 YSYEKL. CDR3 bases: TGCGCCAGCAGGGAGGTCGGGACCAATCAGCCCCAGCATTTT. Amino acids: CASREVGTNQPQHF.

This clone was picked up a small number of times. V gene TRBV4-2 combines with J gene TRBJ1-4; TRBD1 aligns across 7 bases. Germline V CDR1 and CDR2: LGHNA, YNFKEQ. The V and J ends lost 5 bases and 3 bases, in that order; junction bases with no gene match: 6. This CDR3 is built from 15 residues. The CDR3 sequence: CASSIRTGPNEKLFF. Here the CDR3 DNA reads TGTGCCAGCAGCATACGGACAGGCCCTAATGAAAAACTGTTTTTT.

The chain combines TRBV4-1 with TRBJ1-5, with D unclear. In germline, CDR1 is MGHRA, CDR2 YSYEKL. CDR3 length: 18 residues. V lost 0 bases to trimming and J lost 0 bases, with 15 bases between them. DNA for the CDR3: TGCGCCAGCAGCCAAGATGGATCATGGGAGTATAGCAATCAGCCCCAGCATTTT. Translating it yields CASSQDGSWEYSNQPQHF.

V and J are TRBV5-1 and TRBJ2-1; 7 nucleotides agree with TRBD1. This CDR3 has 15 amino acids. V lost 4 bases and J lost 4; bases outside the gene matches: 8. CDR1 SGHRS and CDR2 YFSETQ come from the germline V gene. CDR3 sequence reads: CASSPGTDHYNEQFF. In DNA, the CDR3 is TGCGCCAGCAGCCCCGGGACAGATCATTACAATGAGCAGTTCTTC.

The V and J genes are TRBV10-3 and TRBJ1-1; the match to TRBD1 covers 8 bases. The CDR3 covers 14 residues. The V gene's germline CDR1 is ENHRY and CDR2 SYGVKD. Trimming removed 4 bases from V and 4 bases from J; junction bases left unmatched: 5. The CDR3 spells CAISVDRGSTEAFF. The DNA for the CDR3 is TGTGCCATCAGTGTCGACAGGGGTAGCACTGAAGCTTTCTTT.

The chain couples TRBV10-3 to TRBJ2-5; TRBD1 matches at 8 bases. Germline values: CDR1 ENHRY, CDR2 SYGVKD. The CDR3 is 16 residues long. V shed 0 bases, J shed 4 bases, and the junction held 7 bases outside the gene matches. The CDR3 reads CAISESTRGQRETQYF. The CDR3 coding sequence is TGTGCCATCAGTGAGTCGACCAGGGGGCAAAGAGAGACCCAGTACTTC.

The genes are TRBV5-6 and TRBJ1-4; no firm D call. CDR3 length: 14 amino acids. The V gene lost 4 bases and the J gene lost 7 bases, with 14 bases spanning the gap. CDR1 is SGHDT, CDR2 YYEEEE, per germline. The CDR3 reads CASSTSRTFEKLFF. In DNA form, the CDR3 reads TGTGCCAGCAGCACCTCCCGGACTTTTGAAAAACTGTTTTTT.

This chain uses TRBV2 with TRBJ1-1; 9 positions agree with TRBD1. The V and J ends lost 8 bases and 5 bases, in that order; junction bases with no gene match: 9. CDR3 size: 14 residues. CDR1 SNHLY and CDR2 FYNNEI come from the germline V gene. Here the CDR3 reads CASSLWGQGTEAFF. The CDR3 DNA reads TGTGCCAGCTCCCTTTGGGGACAGGGAACTGAAGCTTTCTTT.

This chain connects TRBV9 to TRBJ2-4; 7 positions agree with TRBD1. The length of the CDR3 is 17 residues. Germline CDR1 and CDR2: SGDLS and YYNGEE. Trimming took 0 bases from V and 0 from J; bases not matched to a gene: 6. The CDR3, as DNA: TGTGCCAGCAGCGTAGCTAGCACAGGGGTAGCCAAAAACATTCAGTACTTC. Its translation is CASSVASTGVAKNIQYF.

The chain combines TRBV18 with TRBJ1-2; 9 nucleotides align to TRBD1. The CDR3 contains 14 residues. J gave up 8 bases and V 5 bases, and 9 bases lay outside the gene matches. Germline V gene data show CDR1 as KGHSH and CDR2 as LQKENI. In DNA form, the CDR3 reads TGTGCCAGCTCATTTTCGGACAGGGGCAGGGGCTACACCTTC. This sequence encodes CASSFSDRGRGYTF.

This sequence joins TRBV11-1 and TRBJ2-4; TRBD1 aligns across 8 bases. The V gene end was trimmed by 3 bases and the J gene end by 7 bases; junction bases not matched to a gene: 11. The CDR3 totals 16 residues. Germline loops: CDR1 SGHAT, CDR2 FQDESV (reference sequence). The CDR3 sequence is CASSLSPGTGGNIQYF. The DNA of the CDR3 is TGTGCCAGCAGCTTGTCCCCCGGGACAGGTGGCAACATTCAGTACTTC.

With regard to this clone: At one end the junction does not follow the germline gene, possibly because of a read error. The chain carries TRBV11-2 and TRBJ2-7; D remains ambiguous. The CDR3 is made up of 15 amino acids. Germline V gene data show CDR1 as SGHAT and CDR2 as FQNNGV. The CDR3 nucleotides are TGTGCCAGCAGCCCGACCGCGACCGGCTCCAACGAGCAGTACTTC. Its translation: CASSPTATGSNEQYF.

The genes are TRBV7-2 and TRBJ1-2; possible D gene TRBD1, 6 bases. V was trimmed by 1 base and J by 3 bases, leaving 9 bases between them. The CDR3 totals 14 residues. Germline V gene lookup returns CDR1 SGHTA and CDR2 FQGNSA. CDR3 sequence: CASSLETGYYGYTF. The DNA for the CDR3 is TGTGCCAGCAGCTTAGAGACAGGTTACTATGGCTACACCTTC.

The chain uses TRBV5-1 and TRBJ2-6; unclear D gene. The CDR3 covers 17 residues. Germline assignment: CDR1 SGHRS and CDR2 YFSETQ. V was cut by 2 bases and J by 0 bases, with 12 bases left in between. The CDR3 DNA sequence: TGCGCCAGCAGCTTATCGGGCACGAGCTCTGGGGCCAACGTCCTGACTTTC. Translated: CASSLSGTSSGANVLTF. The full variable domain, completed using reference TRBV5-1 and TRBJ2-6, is KAGVTQTPRYLIKTRGQQVTLSCSPISGHRSVSWYQQTPGQGLQFLFEYFSETQRNKGNFPGRFSGRQFSNSRSEMNVSTLELGDSALYLCASSLSGTSSGANVLTFGAGSRLTVL.

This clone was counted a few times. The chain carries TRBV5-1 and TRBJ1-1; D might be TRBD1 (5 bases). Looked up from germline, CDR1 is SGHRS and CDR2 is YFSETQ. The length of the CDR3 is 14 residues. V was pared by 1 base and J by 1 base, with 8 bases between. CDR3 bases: TGCGCCAGCAGCTTGACAGGTTGGAACACTGAAGCTTTCTTT. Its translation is CASSLTGWNTEAFF.

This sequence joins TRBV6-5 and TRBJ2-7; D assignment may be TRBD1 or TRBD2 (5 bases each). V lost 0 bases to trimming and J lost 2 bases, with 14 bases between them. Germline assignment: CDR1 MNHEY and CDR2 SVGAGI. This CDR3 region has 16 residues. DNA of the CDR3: TGTGCCAGCAGTTACTCGAGGGCAGGGAAAACCTACGAGCAGTACTTC. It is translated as CASSYSRAGKTYEQYF.

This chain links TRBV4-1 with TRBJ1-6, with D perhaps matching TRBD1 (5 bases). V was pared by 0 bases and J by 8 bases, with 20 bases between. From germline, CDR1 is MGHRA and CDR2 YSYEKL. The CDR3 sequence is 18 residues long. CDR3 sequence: CASSQEVVRGSSHSPLHF. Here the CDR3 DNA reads TGCGCCAGCAGCCAAGAAGTAGTACGGGGGTCCTCTCATTCACCCCTCCACTTT.

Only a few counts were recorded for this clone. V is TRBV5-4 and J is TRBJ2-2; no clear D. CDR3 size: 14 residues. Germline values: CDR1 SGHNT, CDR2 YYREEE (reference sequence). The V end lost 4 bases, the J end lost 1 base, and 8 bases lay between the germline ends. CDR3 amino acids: CASSVDWNTGELFF. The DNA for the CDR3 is TGTGCCAGCAGCGTCGACTGGAACACCGGGGAGCTGTTTTTT.